A selection of T cell receptor beta chains follows, all from one sample in a study of monozygotic twins with inflammatory bowel disease. One entry per CDR3 protein, without DNA, is what TCRdb gives after re-calling the 5' RACE reads. This sample contains approximately 150,000 distinct CDR3 sequences. Sequenced sample: blood. The receptors derive from a human donor with ulcerative colitis or Crohn's disease, or a healthy co-twin of an affected twin (not recorded which). CDR3s include the opening cysteine and the closing phenylalanine or tryptophan.

V	J	CDR3
TRBV5-4	TRBJ2-1	CASSLSADSYNEQFF
TRBV20-1	TRBJ1-2	CSARTGSDYGYTF
TRBV20-1	TRBJ2-5	CSAPGGLETQYF
TRBV7-2	TRBJ1-5	CASSLVAGLPGNQPQHF
TRBV7-2	TRBJ2-1	CASSPLGGAGGDNEQFF
TRBV10-3	TRBJ2-7	CAISGTAGSYEQYF
TRBV15	TRBJ2-1	CATSRETSGNVNEQFF
TRBV12-3/TRBV12-4	TRBJ1-1	CASRWTGIRWTEAFF
TRBV4-2	TRBJ1-5	CASSQAGGAGPQHF
TRBV20-1	TRBJ1-5	CSAREAGINQPQHF
TRBV18	TRBJ2-5	CASSPPRGDSETQYF
TRBV12-3/TRBV12-4	TRBJ2-1	CASTPPGTGSYNEQFF
TRBV27	TRBJ2-7	CASSLAGVYEQYF
TRBV7-2	TRBJ1-2	CASSTPGGYWGYTF
TRBV4-2	TRBJ2-3	CASSQVGLAGSDTQYF
TRBV12-3/TRBV12-4	TRBJ2-6	CASSAGTGTSGANVLTF
TRBV6-5	TRBJ2-5	CASSYGFTGGAGETQYF
TRBV20-1	TRBJ2-3	CSARDRRPRTDTQYF
TRBV12-3/TRBV12-4	TRBJ2-7	CASSTGTPYEQYF
TRBV6-1	TRBJ2-5	CASTQGLAGVETQYF
TRBV27	TRBJ2-3	CASSTPYSTSTDTQYF
TRBV20-1	TRBJ2-5	CSAPASLSQETQYF
TRBV20-1	TRBJ1-5	CSATRQGAWSNQPQHF
TRBV20-1	TRBJ2-1	CSARDGASGRRLTTNEQFF
TRBV4-1	TRBJ2-4	CASSQEENRRLLAKNIQYF
TRBV6-1	TRBJ2-5	CASSSPGLAGEDQETQYF
TRBV29-1	TRBJ2-2	CSVEDEGRLTGELFF
TRBV5-1	TRBJ2-3	CASSSISGPGEDTQYF
TRBV5-1	TRBJ2-3	CASSPTDRADTQYF
TRBV10-3	TRBJ2-7	CAISAGTGVQEQYF
TRBV29-1	TRBJ2-7	CSVGEGYEQYF
TRBV27	TRBJ2-2	CASRQGMNTGELFF
TRBV4-2	TRBJ2-1	CASSQDGGSYNEQFF
TRBV13	TRBJ2-1	CASSLRGRLAGITYNEQFF
TRBV7-2	TRBJ2-3	CASSFPPGAGASDTQYF
TRBV20-1	TRBJ2-7	CSARRTGGKGEQYF
TRBV28	TRBJ2-7	CASSLGGTGLYEQYF
TRBV4-2	TRBJ2-2	CASSQEGATNTGELFF
TRBV7-2	TRBJ2-7	CASSLFRGPSYEQYF
TRBV14	TRBJ2-3	CASSQVQGASVDTQYF
TRBV7-6	TRBJ2-2	CASSLGPGTTNTGELFF
TRBV6-2/TRBV6-3	TRBJ2-4	CASSTHVGGANIQYF
TRBV19	TRBJ2-6	CASSIRTGPGANVLTF
TRBV29-1	TRBJ1-3	CSVEGVRSGNTIYF
TRBV5-1	TRBJ2-1	CASSLGELAGYNEQFF
TRBV28	TRBJ1-5	CASSFQAGVLNQPQHF
TRBV7-9	TRBJ2-7	CASSFGGSTYEQYF
TRBV7-8	TRBJ2-1	CASRDTRDIEDNEQFF
TRBV29-1	TRBJ1-1	CAGQGTTEAFF
TRBV23-1	TRBJ2-1	CASSQSTRDHRGRVQFF
TRBV5-6	TRBJ2-3	CASSLGESDTQYF
TRBV7-9	TRBJ1-2	CASDRGGSNGGTTF